The rows below give T cell receptor beta chains drawn from one sample of a study of cytomegalovirus exposure and HLA in healthy donors. Data came from immunoSEQ multiplex PCR; TCRdb stores just in-frame clones and leaves some out. The sample lists about 98,000 clones; approximately 70% were seen once. Material: PBMCs. These receptor sequences come from a man aged 45-60 years in good health and CMV-seronegative. Each CDR3 is given with its conserved first and last residue. D genes are given only for firm matches. Clone size is given for some rows only: seen once, a few or many times, or a class if the clone is expanded.

DNA: TGTGCCAGCAGCGCCGGGACACCTATGAACACTGAAGCTTTCTTT
CDR3: CASSAGTPMNTEAFF
D: NA
length: 15
V: TRBV9
size: NA
J: TRBJ1-1

DNA: TGTGCCAGCCGACAGGCTAAAGCTTTCTTT
CDR3: CASRQAKAFF
D: NA
length: 10
V: TRBV28
size: NA
J: TRBJ1-1

DNA: TGTGCCAGTACCTCGGGACAGACTCACACCGGGGAGCTGTTTTTT
CDR3: CASTSGQTHTGELFF
D: TRBD1
length: 15
V: TRBV19
size: few
J: TRBJ2-2

DNA: TGTGCCAGCAGCTTAGGTGAGAGCTCCTACGAGCAGTACTTC
CDR3: CASSLGESSYEQYF
D: NA
length: 14
V: TRBV7-6
size: NA
J: TRBJ2-7

DNA: TGTGCCAGCAGTGTTGCCCAGGGTTCCGAGCAGTACTTC
CDR3: CASSVAQGSEQYF
D: NA
length: 13
V: TRBV2
size: NA
J: TRBJ2-7

DNA: TGTGCCAGCAGACGGGAGAGGTACACTGAAGCTTTCTTT
CDR3: CASRRERYTEAFF
D: NA
length: 13
V: TRBV7-9
size: NA
J: TRBJ1-1

DNA: TGTGCCAGTAACATCCCTAGCACAGATACGCAGTATTTT
CDR3: CASNIPSTDTQYF
D: NA
length: 13
V: TRBV19
size: NA
J: TRBJ2-3

DNA: TGTGCCAGCAGTAAGGGGGCGTCGTCTCGTGGCTACACCTTC
CDR3: CASSKGASSRGYTF
D: TRBD1
length: 14
V: TRBV2
size: NA
J: TRBJ1-2

DNA: TGTGCCAGCAGCCCTCCCGGACATAAAAGGGAGACCCAGTACTTC
CDR3: CASSPPGHKRETQYF
D: NA
length: 15
V: TRBV13
size: NA
J: TRBJ2-5

DNA: TGTGCCAGCACCCCGAACGGGACAGGGAAAAATGGCTACACCTTC
CDR3: CASTPNGTGKNGYTF
D: TRBD1
length: 15
V: TRBV6-5
size: few
J: TRBJ1-2

DNA: TGTGCCAGCAAAGCGGGGGGGCGAACAGATACGCAGTATTTT
CDR3: CASKAGGRTDTQYF
D: TRBD2
length: 14
V: TRBV28
size: few
J: TRBJ2-3

DNA: TGTGCCAGCAGTGCCTACAGGGTTGGCTACACCTTC
CDR3: CASSAYRVGYTF
D: NA
length: 12
V: TRBV25-1
size: NA
J: TRBJ1-2

DNA: TGTGCCAGCAGTGCGGGACTCAAGAACACCGGGGAGCTGTTTTTT
CDR3: CASSAGLKNTGELFF
D: NA
length: 15
V: TRBV7-2
size: NA
J: TRBJ2-2

DNA: TGCGCTAGCAGCCACCCGTCGAGCGGGAGGCGAAACAATGAGCAGTTCTTC
CDR3: CASSHPSSGRRNNEQFF
D: TRBD2
length: 17
V: TRBV4-1
size: NA
J: TRBJ2-1

DNA: TGTGCCAGCAGCCGAACCGAGGACAGCTCTGGAAACACCATATATTTT
CDR3: CASSRTEDSSGNTIYF
D: NA
length: 16
V: TRBV11-2
size: NA
J: TRBJ1-3

DNA: TGCGCCAGCAGGCGAGCCGGGACAGGGTCGGATGAGCAGTTCTTC
CDR3: CASRRAGTGSDEQFF
D: TRBD1
length: 15
V: TRBV5-1
size: NA
J: TRBJ2-1

DNA: TGTGCCAGCAGTTTACTAGCGGGGGTAGACATTCAGTACTTC
CDR3: CASSLLAGVDIQYF
D: TRBD2
length: 14
V: TRBV28
size: NA
J: TRBJ2-4